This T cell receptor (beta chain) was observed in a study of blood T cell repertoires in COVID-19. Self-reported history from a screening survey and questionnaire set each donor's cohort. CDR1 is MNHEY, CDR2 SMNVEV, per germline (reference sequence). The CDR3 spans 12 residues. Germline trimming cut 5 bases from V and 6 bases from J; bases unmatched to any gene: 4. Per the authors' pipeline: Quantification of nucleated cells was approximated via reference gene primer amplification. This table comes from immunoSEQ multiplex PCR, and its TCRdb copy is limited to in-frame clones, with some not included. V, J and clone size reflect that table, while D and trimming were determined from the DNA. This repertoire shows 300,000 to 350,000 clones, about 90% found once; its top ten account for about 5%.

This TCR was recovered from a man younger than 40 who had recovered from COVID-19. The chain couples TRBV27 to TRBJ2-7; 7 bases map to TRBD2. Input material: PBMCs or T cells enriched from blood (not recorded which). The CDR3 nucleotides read TGTGCCAGCAGTCGGGACTACCGCGAGCAGTACTTC. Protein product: CASSRDYREQYF.